This T cell receptor (beta chain) was sequenced during a study of blood T cell repertoires in COVID-19. Study-wide background: Specimens from acute and convalescent COVID-19 originated in the United States, Italy and Spain. Sample material is recorded as cDNA or gDNA derived from T cells, B-cell-depleted T cells, or PBMCs.

Seattle's enrolled individuals joined amid active infection and were then monitored longitudinally. Authors' processing steps: Nucleated cell number was recorded as an estimate derived from reference gene primer amplification. Assay: immunoSEQ multiplex PCR; the TCRdb copy retains only in-frame clones and omits some. The V and J calls and the clone size are those of that table, but D and trimming were determined from the DNA. The sample has more than 150,000 clones, about 95% seen once. V was pared by 6 bases and J by 8 bases, with 6 bases of the junction left unmatched. This CDR3 spans 12 amino acids.

The sample comprised peripheral blood. The rearrangement joins TRBV12-3 or TRBV12-4 to TRBJ1-2, with 7 bases fitting TRBD1. This receptor was identified in a man aged 25 to 40 with COVID-19, enrolled during active disease. The CDR3 sequence: CASSRGGRGYTF. CDR3 coding DNA: TGTGCCAGCAGCCGAGGGGGCCGCGGCTACACCTTC.